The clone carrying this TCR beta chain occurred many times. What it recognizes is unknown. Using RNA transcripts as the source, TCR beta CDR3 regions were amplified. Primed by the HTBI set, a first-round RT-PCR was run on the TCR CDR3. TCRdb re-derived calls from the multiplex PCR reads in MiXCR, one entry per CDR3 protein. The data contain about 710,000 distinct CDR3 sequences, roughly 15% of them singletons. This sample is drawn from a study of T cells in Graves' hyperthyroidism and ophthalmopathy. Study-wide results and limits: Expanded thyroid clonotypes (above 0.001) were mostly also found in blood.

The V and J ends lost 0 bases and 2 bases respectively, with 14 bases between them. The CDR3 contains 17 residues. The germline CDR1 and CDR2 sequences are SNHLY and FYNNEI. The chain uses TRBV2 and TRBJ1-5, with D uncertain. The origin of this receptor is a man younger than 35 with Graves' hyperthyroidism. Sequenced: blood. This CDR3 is CASSEAGGFLGNQPQHF. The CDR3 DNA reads TGTGCCAGCAGTGAAGCGGGCGGCTTCCTCGGCAATCAGCCCCAGCATTTT.